These 9 T cell receptor beta chains were all obtained from the same sample, sequenced in a study of blood T cell repertoires in COVID-19. Clones were read by immunoSEQ multiplex PCR, and TCRdb kept only the in-frame ones, dropping some. The repertoire includes 200,000 to 300,000 clones, approximately 84% of them detected once, and under 2% sits in the top ten. Sample: peripheral blood. Source of these receptors: a woman of 80 years or more with acute or convalescent COVID-19.

The rearrangement uses TRBV2 and TRBJ1-5; D unresolved. Germline lookup yields CDR1 SNHLY and CDR2 FYNNEI. The CDR3 spans 15 residues. Trimming took 4 bases from V and 0 from J, leaving 10 bases between them. CDR3 DNA: TGTGCCAGCAGTGGCGGTCCGAATAGCAATCAGCCCCAGCATTTT. This gives the protein CASSGGPNSNQPQHF.

A word on this clone: Other DNA sequences of this sample code for an identical CDR3. This sequence joins TRBV7-3 and TRBJ2-3; D is unresolved. The CDR3 runs to 15 residues. Trimming removed 2 bases at V and 0 bases at J, with 9 bases between. In germline, CDR1 is SGHTA, CDR2 FQGTGA. CDR3 loop: CASSLGGASTDTQYF. The CDR3 DNA sequence: TGTGCCAGCAGCTTAGGCGGCGCTAGCACAGATACGCAGTATTTT. The whole variable domain, filled in from reference TRBV7-3 and TRBJ2-3, reads GAGVSQTPSNKVTEKGKYVELRCDPISGHTALYWYRQSLGQGPEFLIYFQGTGAADDSGLPNDRFFAVRPEGSVSTLKIQRTERGDSAVYLCASSLGGASTDTQYFGPGTRLTVL.

J is TRBJ2-3 and V is TRBV10-3; TRBD2 matches 7 bases. The V gene's germline CDR1 is ENHRY and CDR2 SYGVKD. V shed 0 bases, J shed 8 bases, and the junction held 11 bases outside the gene matches. This CDR3 has 16 residues. CDR3 protein: CAISESGGGGPSTQYF. CDR3 nucleotide sequence: TGTGCCATCAGTGAGTCTGGTGGCGGGGGACCGAGTACGCAGTATTTT.

The CDR3 coding sequence is TGTGCCTTACAGGGGAATTGGAACACTGAAGCTTTCTTT. Its protein is CALQGNWNTEAFF. V usage is TRBV30 and J usage is TRBJ1-1; TRBD1 aligns across 7 bases. CDR1 is GTSNPN and CDR2 is SVGIG in the germline V gene (reference sequence). Germline trimming cut 7 bases from V and 1 base from J; bases unmatched to any gene: 6. This CDR3 has 13 residues.

The gene calls are TRBV5-4 and TRBJ1-2, with D hard to call. The V and J ends lost 1 base and 6 bases respectively, with 16 bases between them. The CDR3 sequence is 15 residues long. Germline CDR1 SGHNT, CDR2 YYREEE (reference sequence). The CDR3 protein is CASSLSVELVHGYTF. The CDR3 DNA is TGTGCCAGCAGCTTGTCGGTGGAGTTAGTCCATGGCTACACCTTC.

The chain links TRBV2 to TRBJ1-4, with D possibly matching TRBD1 (5 bases). The ends were cut back, 6 bases at V and 10 bases at J, with 24 bases in the middle. This CDR3 comprises 16 residues. Germline loops: CDR1 SNHLY, CDR2 FYNNEI. The CDR3: CASRDPGGPGGGKLFF. The CDR3 DNA is TGTGCCAGCAGAGACCCTGGGGGACCCGGGGGTGGAAAACTGTTTTTT.

The chain couples TRBV4-2 to TRBJ2-6, with a weak D call TRBD1 (5 bases). Germline lookup yields CDR1 LGHNA and CDR2 YNFKEQ. The CDR3 is made up of 16 amino acids. Trimming pared 4 bases from V and 2 bases from J, leaving 12 bases between. This CDR3 is CASSPIQGAGANVLTF. The CDR3 coding sequence is TGTGCCAGCAGCCCTATCCAAGGGGCTGGGGCCAACGTCCTGACTTTC.

V usage is TRBV28 and J usage is TRBJ1-2; D gene uncertain. The V gene's germline CDR1 is MDHEN and CDR2 SYDVKM. The CDR3 spans 11 residues. Trimming took 3 bases from V and 8 from J, leaving 7 bases between them. CDR3 sequence reads: CASSFNGGYTF. Here the CDR3 DNA reads TGTGCCAGCAGTTTTAACGGGGGCTACACCTTC.

The J gene is TRBJ2-2, the V gene TRBV30, with 9 nucleotides matching TRBD2. The CDR3 has 16 amino acids. Losses at the gene ends were 4 bases for V and 5 bases for J; bases not matched to a gene: 11. Germline CDR1 and CDR2: GTSNPN and SVGIG (reference sequence). The CDR3 nucleotides are TGTGCCTGGACGACCTTGGGAGCGGGAGGTACCGGGGAGCTGTTTTTT. It specifies CAWTTLGAGGTGELFF.